The 15 T cell receptor beta chains below all came from one sample that was sequenced in a study of T cell repertoires in cytomegalovirus infection. TCRdb redid the calling of the reads with MiXCR, one entry per CDR3 protein. The data show some 500,000 distinct CDR3 sequences, with almost 40% seen just once and roughly 50% held by the top ten. No antigen has been assigned to these receptors. The sample in question was cultured PBMCs, obtained from culture after CMV antigen stimulation. The receptor set was obtained from a human donor in good health (CMV status not recorded). Some clones in this sample may be carry-over from other donors' samples.

The J gene is TRBJ2-3, the V gene TRBV7-8; 7 bases agree with TRBD1. CDR1 and CDR2 (germline): SGHVS, FQNEAQ. CDR3 length: 17 residues. V lost 2 bases to trimming and J lost 1 base; unmatched junction nucleotides: 9. CDR3 residues: CASSLPRDSGRTDTQYF. The CDR3 DNA follows: TGTGCCAGCAGCTTACCCCGGGACAGTGGTCGCACAGATACGCAGTATTTT.

The V and J genes are TRBV7-2 and TRBJ2-2, with 7 nucleotides matching TRBD1. The trim removed 7 bases at V and 7 bases at J, leaving 12 bases unmatched. CDR3 length equals 15 residues. Germline CDR1 reads SGHTA; CDR2 reads FQGNSA. CDR3: CASTSQGYRRGELFF. CDR3 DNA: TGTGCCAGCACCTCACAGGGGTATCGTCGCGGGGAGCTGTTTTTT.

The chain carries TRBV7-7 and TRBJ2-5, with D tentatively TRBD2 (6 bases). Trimming shortened V by 4 bases and J by 5 bases, and 17 bases separated the two germline ends. The CDR3 is made up of 15 amino acids. Germline lookup yields CDR1 SSHAT and CDR2 FNYEAQ (reference sequence). CDR3 region: CASSSFGGSGETQYF. CDR3 in DNA: TGTGCCAGCAGCTCATTCGGGGGATCCGGGGAGACCCAGTACTTC.

This clonotype was counted only a few times. The V call is TRBV6-5, the J call TRBJ1-3; 7 bases agree with TRBD1. This CDR3 contains 17 residues. The V gene end was trimmed by 2 bases and the J gene end by 4 bases; junction bases not matched to a gene: 11. Germline V gives CDR1 MNHEY, CDR2 SVGAGI. The CDR3 DNA follows: TGTGCCAGCAGTTACCAACCTCCAGAGACAGGGGGAAACACCATATATTTT. It translates to CASSYQPPETGGNTIYF.

This clonotype was recorded a few times. The chain couples TRBV19 to TRBJ1-1; no reliable D call. This CDR3 is 16 amino acids long. The germline CDR1 and CDR2 sequences are LNHDA and SQIVND (reference sequence). Trimming removed 5 bases from V and 0 bases from J, with 16 bases in between. The chain's CDR3 is CASSPNLRILNTEAFF. CDR3 in DNA: TGTGCCAGTAGTCCAAACCTGCGGATCCTGAACACTGAAGCTTTCTTT. Based on the CDR3 plus reference TRBV19 and TRBJ1-1, the full variable domain is DGGITQSPKYLFRKEGQNVTLSCEQNLNHDAMYWYRQDPGQGLRLIYYSQIVNDFQKGDIAEGYSVSREKKESFPLTVTSAQKNPTAFYLCASSPNLRILNTEAFFGQGTRLTVV.

This clonotype was seen just once. The gene calls are TRBV5-1 and TRBJ2-3, with D perhaps TRBD1 (5 bases). CDR3 length: 14 residues. From germline, CDR1 is SGHRS and CDR2 YFSETQ. The V gene lost 3 bases and the J gene lost 6 bases, with 14 bases spanning the gap. The CDR3 region has the DNA TGCGCCAGCAGCTCGGTCCAGGGTCGGGATACGCAGTATTTT. Translation: CASSSVQGRDTQYF.

This chain connects TRBV4-1 to TRBJ2-7, with D possibly being TRBD1 or TRBD2 (6 bases each). There are 17 residues in the CDR3. Looked up from germline, CDR1 is MGHRA and CDR2 is YSYEKL. Trimming left V 0 bases short and J 4 bases short, with 19 bases between. This CDR3 reads CASSQEDQGTAWYEQYF. CDR3 sequence (DNA): TGCGCCAGCAGCCAAGAGGATCAGGGGACTGCTTGGTACGAGCAGTACTTC.

The chain links TRBV6-2 or TRBV6-3 to TRBJ2-7; 10 bases fit TRBD2. The CDR3 totals 14 residues. Germline CDR1 and CDR2: MNHEY and SVGEGT. J gave up 5 bases and V 6 bases, and 7 bases lay outside the gene matches. Written as DNA, the CDR3 is TGTGCCAGCAGATTAGCGGGAGGTAGGCACGAGCAGTACTTC. This gives the protein CASRLAGGRHEQYF.

V usage is TRBV6-6 and J usage is TRBJ2-2, with TRBD2 matching over 9 bases. Germline CDR1 and CDR2: MNHNY and SVGAGI (reference sequence). With 4 bases clipped from V and 6 bases from J, the junction kept 6 bases outside the gene matches. The CDR3 covers 15 residues. The DNA for the CDR3 is TGTGCCAGCAGTTCCCCAAGCGGGGGGCCCGGGGAGCTGTTTTTT. Its translation is CASSSPSGGPGELFF.

The J gene is TRBJ2-7, the V gene TRBV20-1, with 7 bases that match TRBD1. The CDR3 has 15 amino acids. Germline-derived CDR1 and CDR2 are DFQATT and SNEGSKA (reference sequence). Trimming took 0 bases from V and 6 from J; bases not matched to a gene: 11. This chain's CDR3 is CSARDGQGVLREQYF. The CDR3 bases are TGCAGTGCTAGAGATGGGCAGGGGGTTCTCCGCGAGCAGTACTTC.

This clonotype has a handful of counts. V usage is TRBV4-2 and J usage is TRBJ1-4; D perhaps matches TRBD1 (6 bases). The CDR3 sequence is 15 residues long. CDR1 is LGHNA, CDR2 YNFKEQ, per germline. The V end was cut by 5 bases, the J end by 2 bases, with 12 bases between. DNA for the CDR3: TGTGCCAGCAGCTGGATGGGGGCGACTAATGAAAAACTGTTTTTT. Its translation is CASSWMGATNEKLFF.

This clonotype was seen a handful of times. The V gene is TRBV6-2 or TRBV6-3, the J gene TRBJ2-7; unclear D gene. The CDR3 consists of 17 residues. Deletions cut 1 base from V and 3 bases from J, with 19 bases between. Germline CDR1 is MNHEY and CDR2 is SVGEGT. DNA for the CDR3: TGTGCCAGCAGTTACTGGCCCTCAGCCGGGTCCCTCTACGAGCAGTACTTC. This encodes CASSYWPSAGSLYEQYF.

This clonotype was detected only a few times. The chain is built from TRBV2 and TRBJ1-3, with no clear D. CDR1 is SNHLY, CDR2 FYNNEI, per germline. The CDR3 covers 14 residues. Trimming pared 6 bases from V and 0 bases from J, leaving 9 bases between. The CDR3 nucleotides are TGTGCCAGCAGGGTGGACCGCTCTGGAAACACCATATATTTT. Translation: CASRVDRSGNTIYF.

This clonotype was detected a few times. This chain links TRBV12-3 or TRBV12-4 with TRBJ1-3, with unresolved D. The V end lost 2 bases, the J end lost 0 bases, and 8 bases lay between the germline ends. The CDR3 loop spans 15 amino acids. CDR3 in DNA: TGTGCCAGCAGTTTACTGCCCTACTCTGGAAACACCATATATTTT. It yields the protein CASSLLPYSGNTIYF.

This sequence joins TRBV7-8 and TRBJ1-3; D is uncertain. V was pared by 5 bases and J by 0 bases, with 14 bases between. CDR1 SGHVS and CDR2 FQNEAQ come from the germline V gene. The CDR3 runs 16 residues. Here the CDR3 DNA reads TGTGCCAGCAGCGTAATACCAGGCGGCTCTGGAAACACCATATATTTT. It yields the protein CASSVIPGGSGNTIYF.